Detailed here is one T cell receptor (beta chain). Antigen specificity is unknown. Trimming removed 2 bases from V and 1 base from J, with 6 bases in between. There are 13 residues in the CDR3. CDR1 is KGHSH and CDR2 is LQKENI in the germline V gene. This specimen belongs to a study of cytomegalovirus exposure and HLA in healthy donors. With 60 Vbeta and 13 Jbeta primers, the PCR was carried out. Profiling relied on immunoSEQ multiplex PCR, and the TCRdb table lists in-frame clones only, not all of them. The table includes around 150,000 clones, roughly four fifths detected once. Study observations and caveats: Reportedly, cytomegalovirus status was diagnosed with high sensitivity and specificity.

The sequence came from a man aged 50 to 60 in good health and CMV-seropositive. Sequencing was carried out using PBMCs. V usage is TRBV18 and J usage is TRBJ2-7; possible D gene TRBD1, 6 bases. The CDR3 is CASSPTGSYEQYF. CDR3 bases: TGTGCCAGCTCACCAACAGGGTCCTACGAGCAGTACTTC.